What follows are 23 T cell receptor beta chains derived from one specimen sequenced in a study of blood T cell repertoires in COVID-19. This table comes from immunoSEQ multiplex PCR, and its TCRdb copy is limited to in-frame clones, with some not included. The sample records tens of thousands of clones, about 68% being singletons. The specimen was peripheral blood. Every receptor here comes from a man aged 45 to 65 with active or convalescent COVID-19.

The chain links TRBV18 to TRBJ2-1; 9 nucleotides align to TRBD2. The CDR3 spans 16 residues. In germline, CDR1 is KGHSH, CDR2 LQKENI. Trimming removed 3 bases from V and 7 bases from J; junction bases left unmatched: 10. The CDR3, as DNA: TGTGCCAGCTCACCGTCAGCGGGGGGCCTTTCGAATGAGCAGTTCTTC. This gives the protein CASSPSAGGLSNEQFF. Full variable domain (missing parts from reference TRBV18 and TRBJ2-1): NAGVMQNPRHLVRRRGQEARLRCSPMKGHSHVYWYRQLPEEGLKFMVYLQKENIIDESGMPKERFSAEFPKEGPSILRIQQVVRGDSAAYFCASSPSAGGLSNEQFFGPGTRLTVL.

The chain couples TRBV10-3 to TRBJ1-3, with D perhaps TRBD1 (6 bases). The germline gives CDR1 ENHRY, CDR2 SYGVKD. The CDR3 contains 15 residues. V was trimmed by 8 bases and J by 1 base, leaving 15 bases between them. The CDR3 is CAIQPQGISGNTIYF. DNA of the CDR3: TGTGCCATCCAACCACAGGGCATTTCTGGAAACACCATATATTTT.

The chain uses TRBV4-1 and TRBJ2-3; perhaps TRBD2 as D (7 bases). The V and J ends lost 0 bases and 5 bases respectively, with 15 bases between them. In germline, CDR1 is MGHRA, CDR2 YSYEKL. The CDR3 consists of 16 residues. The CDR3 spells CASSQDEGGRLDTQYF. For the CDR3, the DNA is TGCGCCAGCAGCCAAGATGAGGGGGGGCGATTAGATACGCAGTATTTT.

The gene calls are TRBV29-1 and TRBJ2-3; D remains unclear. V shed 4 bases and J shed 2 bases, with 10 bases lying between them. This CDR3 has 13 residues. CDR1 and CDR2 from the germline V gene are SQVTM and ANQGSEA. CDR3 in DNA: TGCAGCGTTGCTATCGCCATCACAGATACGCAGTATTTT. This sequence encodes CSVAIAITDTQYF.

CDR3 sequence reads: CASSRQGLNTGELFF. The DNA for the CDR3 is TGTGCCAGCAGTCGACAGGGGTTGAACACCGGGGAGCTGTTTTTT. The chain recombines TRBV6-5 with TRBJ2-2, with 8 bases identical to TRBD1. The V gene's germline CDR1 is MNHEY and CDR2 SVGAGI. The CDR3 length is 15 residues. The trim removed 5 bases at V and 1 base at J, leaving 3 bases unmatched.

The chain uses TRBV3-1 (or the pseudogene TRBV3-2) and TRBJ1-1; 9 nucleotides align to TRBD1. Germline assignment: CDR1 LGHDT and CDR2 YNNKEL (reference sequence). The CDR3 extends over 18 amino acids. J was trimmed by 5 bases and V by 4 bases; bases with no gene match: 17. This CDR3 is CASSPTKGGQGAGTEAFF. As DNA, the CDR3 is TGTGCCAGCAGCCCAACCAAGGGGGGACAGGGCGCAGGGACTGAAGCTTTCTTT.

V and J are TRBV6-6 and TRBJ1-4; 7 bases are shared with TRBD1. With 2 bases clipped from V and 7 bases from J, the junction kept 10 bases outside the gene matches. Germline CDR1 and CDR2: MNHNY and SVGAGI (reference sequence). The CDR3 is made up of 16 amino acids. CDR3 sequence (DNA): TGTGCCAGCAGTTACACAGACAGGGTCGAGAGTGAAAAACTGTTTTTT. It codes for CASSYTDRVESEKLFF.

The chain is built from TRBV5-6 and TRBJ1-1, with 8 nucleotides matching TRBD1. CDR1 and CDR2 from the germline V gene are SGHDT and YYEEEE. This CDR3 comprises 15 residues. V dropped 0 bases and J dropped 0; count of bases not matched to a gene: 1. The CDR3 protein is CASSLGDRMNTEAFF. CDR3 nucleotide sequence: TGTGCCAGCAGCTTGGGGGACAGGATGAACACTGAAGCTTTCTTT.

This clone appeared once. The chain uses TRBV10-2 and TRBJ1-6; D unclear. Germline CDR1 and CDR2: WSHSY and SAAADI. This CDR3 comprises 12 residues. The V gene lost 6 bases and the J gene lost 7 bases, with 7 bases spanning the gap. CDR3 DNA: TGCGCCAGCAGACCGGGAAATTCACCCCTCCACTTT. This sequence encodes CASRPGNSPLHF.

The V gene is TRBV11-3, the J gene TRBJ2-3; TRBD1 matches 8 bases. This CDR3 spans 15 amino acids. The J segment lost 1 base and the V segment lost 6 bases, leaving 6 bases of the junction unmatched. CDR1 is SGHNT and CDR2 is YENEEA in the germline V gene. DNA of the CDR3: TGTGCCAGCAGTTTGACAGGGGACGGCACAGATACGCAGTATTTT. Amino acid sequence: CASSLTGDGTDTQYF.

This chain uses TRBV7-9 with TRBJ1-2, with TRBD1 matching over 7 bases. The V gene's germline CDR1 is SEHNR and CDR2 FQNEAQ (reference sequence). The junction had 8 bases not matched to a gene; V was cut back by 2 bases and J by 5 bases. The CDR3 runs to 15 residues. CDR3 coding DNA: TGTGCCAGCAGCTTAATAGGACAGGATTTTTATGGCTACACCTTC. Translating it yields CASSLIGQDFYGYTF.

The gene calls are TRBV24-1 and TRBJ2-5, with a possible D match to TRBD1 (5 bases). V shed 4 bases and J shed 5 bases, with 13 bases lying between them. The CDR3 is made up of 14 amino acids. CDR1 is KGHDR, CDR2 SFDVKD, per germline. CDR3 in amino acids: CATSEQGGAETQYF. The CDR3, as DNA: TGTGCCACCAGTGAGCAGGGTGGGGCGGAGACCCAGTACTTC.

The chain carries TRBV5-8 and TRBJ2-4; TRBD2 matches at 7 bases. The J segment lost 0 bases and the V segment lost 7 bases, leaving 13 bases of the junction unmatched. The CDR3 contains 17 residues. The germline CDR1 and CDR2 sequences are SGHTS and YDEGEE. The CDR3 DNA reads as TGTGCCAGCCCCTCCGGGCCCGGGGGGTCAGCCAAAAACATTCAGTACTTC. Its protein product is CASPSGPGGSAKNIQYF.

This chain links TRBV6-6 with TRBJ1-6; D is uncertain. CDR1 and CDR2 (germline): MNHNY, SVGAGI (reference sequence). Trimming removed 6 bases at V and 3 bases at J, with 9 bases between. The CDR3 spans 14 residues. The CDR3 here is CASRREVYNSPLHF. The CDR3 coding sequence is TGTGCCAGCAGGAGGGAGGTCTATAATTCACCCCTCCACTTT.

CDR3 region: CASSLALTTESNEKLFF. For the CDR3, the DNA is TGCGCCAGCAGCTTGGCGCTTACGACAGAATCTAATGAAAAACTGTTTTTT. V gene TRBV5-1 combines with J gene TRBJ1-4, with D maybe TRBD1 (5 bases). CDR1 SGHRS and CDR2 YFSETQ come from the germline V gene. Trimming removed 0 bases from V and 3 bases from J, with 15 bases in between. This CDR3 spans 17 amino acids.

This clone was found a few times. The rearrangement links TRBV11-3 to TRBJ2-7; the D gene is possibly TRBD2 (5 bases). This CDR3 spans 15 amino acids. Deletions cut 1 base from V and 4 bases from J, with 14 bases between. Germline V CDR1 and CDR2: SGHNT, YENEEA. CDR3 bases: TGTGCCAGCAGCTTAGTCGGGGAGACTCTTTACGAGCAGTACTTC. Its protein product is CASSLVGETLYEQYF.

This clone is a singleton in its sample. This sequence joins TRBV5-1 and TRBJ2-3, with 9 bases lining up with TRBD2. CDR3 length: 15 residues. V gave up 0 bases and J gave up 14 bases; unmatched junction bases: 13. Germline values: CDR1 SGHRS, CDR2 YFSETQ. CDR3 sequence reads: CASSLASGGLPVWYF. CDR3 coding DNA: TGCGCCAGCAGCTTGGCAAGCGGGGGGCTCCCCGTGTGGTATTTT. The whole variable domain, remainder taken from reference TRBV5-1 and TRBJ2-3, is KAGVTQTPRYLIKTRGQQVTLSCSPISGHRSVSWYQQTPGQGLQFLFEYFSETQRNKGNFPGRFSGRQFSNSRSEMNVSTLELGDSALYLCASSLASGGLPVWYFGPGTRLTVL.

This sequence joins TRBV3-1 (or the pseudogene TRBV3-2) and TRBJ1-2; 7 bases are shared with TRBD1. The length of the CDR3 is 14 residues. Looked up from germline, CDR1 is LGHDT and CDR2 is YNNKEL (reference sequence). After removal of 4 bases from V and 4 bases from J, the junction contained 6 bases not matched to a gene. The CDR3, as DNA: TGTGCCAGCAGCCCGAGGGGGGACAGCTATGGCTACACCTTC. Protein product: CASSPRGDSYGYTF.

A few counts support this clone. Here the CDR3 reads CASSQNEGYGYTF. The DNA for the CDR3 is TGCGCCAGCAGCCAGAATGAGGGCTATGGCTACACCTTC. The rearrangement joins TRBV4-1 to TRBJ1-2; D gene ambiguous. The CDR3 has 13 amino acids. The V gene lost 3 bases and the J gene lost 4 bases, with 9 bases spanning the gap. CDR1 and CDR2 (germline): MGHRA, YSYEKL.

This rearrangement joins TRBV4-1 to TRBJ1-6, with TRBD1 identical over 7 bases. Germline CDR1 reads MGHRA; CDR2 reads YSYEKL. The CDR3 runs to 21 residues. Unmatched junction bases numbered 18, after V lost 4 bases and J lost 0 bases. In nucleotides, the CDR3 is TGCGCCAGCAGCCGTACCTCAGGGGGAAACTCGGGGATCTCCTATAATTCACCCCTCCACTTT. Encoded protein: CASSRTSGGNSGISYNSPLHF.

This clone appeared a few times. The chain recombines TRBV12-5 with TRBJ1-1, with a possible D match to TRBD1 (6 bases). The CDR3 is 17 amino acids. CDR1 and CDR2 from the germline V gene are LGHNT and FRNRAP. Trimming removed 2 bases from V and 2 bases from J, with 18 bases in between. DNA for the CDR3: TGTGCTAGTGGTTTGCGGCCCGTCGGACAGATTAACACTGAAGCTTTCTTT. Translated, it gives CASGLRPVGQINTEAFF.

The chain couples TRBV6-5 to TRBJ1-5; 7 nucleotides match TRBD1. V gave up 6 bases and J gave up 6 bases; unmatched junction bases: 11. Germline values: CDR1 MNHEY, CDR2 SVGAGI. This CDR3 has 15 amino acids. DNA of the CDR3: TGTGCCAGCAGCCTTTACAGGGGCAGTGGTCAGCCCCAGCATTTT. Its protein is CASSLYRGSGQPQHF.

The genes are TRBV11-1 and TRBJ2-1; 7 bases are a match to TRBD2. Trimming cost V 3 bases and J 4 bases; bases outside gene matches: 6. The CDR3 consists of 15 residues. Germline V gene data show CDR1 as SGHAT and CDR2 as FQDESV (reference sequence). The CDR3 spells CASSFGGSIYNEQFF. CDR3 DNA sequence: TGTGCCAGCAGCTTCGGCGGGAGCATTTACAATGAGCAGTTCTTC.